These T cell receptor beta chains were read from a single sample in a study of blood T cell repertoires in COVID-19. Libraries were prepared by immunoSEQ multiplex PCR; TCRdb keeps only in-frame clonotypes and omits some of them. Of 290,000 or so clones detected, about 88% appear once; the ten largest clones hold over 1%. Sequencing was performed on peripheral blood. These receptors originate from a man in his 70s with acute or convalescent COVID-19. The CDR3 runs from the conserved cysteine through the conserved F or W. The order of the fields is V gene, CDR3 length, CDR3 protein.

>TRBV24-1|16
CATSDLSSGGPGTQYF
>TRBV30|13
CAWDSSSYNEQFF
>TRBV6-5|14
CASSGLAVYNEQFF
>TRBV6-5|15
CASSSLAGGSETQYF
>TRBV2|13
CASSEESGNEQFF
>TRBV24-1|13
CATGSAGAGELFF
>TRBV7-9|13
CASSRDSQETQYF
>TRBV7-2|17
CASSLANRPYYNSPLHF
>TRBV11-2|15
CASSLAGAGVSEAFF
>TRBV19|16
CASSIPGGLNTGELFF
>TRBV18|15
CASSPQQGSNQPQHF
>TRBV9|17
CASSGIPSGGARETQYF
>TRBV30|15
CAWSVGTSGPDTQYF
>TRBV5-1|15
CASSLSSGSSYEQYF
>TRBV30|14
CAWLLAGGYNEQFF
>TRBV6-6|14
CASSYSVSYNEQFF
>TRBV6-5|13
CASSRVFEGEQYF
>TRBV28|16
CASSSFPGTGTYEQYF
>TRBV5-5|14
CASQSSQGTGELFF
>TRBV12-5|16
CASGLVRASGMDTQYF
>TRBV3-1/TRBV3-2|15
CASSHEGQAGNTIYF
>TRBV6-5|13
CASTQGLVGELFF
>TRBV21-1|16
CASSNPRGQNTGELFF
>TRBV19|18
CASTGGSGTLSGANVLTF
>TRBV28|13
CASGTGPGNTIYF
>TRBV28|13
CASKGYRTGELFF
>TRBV3-1/TRBV3-2|15
CASSQQGESSYEQYF
>TRBV6-1|16
CASSERTGGAPDTQYF
>TRBV7-2|14
CASSLAEQSYGYTF
>TRBV5-6|13
CASSPDRAPEAFF
>TRBV9|13
CASSGRDRGPSFF
>TRBV6-2/TRBV6-3|14
CASSLWAGVDGYTF
>TRBV7-7|15
CASSLGQPNTGELFF
>TRBV20-1|11
CSAPVREKLFF
>TRBV21-1|17
CASSALAWRISYNEQFF
>TRBV18|16
CASSPLPRVGNNEQFF
>TRBV12-3/TRBV12-4|13
CASSMTGPQPQHF
>TRBV6-1|16
CASSAFTGPVNYGYTF
>TRBV7-9|14
CASSFGQKYSPLHF
>TRBV15|16
CATSRASAASTDTQYF
>TRBV24-1|15
CATRATGAVTDTQYF
>TRBV11-2|16
CASSLGPAGTAGELFF
>TRBV3-1/TRBV3-2|15
CASSQDRGSPYEQYF
>TRBV28|16
CASSTPSRRLNTEAFF
>TRBV28|14
CASSSSGIGQPQHF
>TRBV7-3|17
CASSLTPGGRHTGELFF
>TRBV19|13
CASKFAGGYEQYF
>TRBV28|20
CASSFHALGQGARGYTEAFF
>TRBV28|16
CASSLPSGGSGNTIYF